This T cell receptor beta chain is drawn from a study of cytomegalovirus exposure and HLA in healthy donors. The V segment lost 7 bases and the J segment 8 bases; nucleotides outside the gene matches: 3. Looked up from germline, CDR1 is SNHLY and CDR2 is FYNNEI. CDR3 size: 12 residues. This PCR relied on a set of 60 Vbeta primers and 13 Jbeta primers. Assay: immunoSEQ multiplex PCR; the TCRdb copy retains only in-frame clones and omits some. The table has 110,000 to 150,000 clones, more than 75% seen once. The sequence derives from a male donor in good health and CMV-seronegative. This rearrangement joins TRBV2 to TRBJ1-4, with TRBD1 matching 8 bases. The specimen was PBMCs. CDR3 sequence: CASIRTGEKLFF. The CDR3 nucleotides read TGTGCCAGCATAAGGACAGGGGAAAAACTGTTTTTT. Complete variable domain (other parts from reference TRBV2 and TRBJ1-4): EPEVTQTPSHQVTQMGQEVILRCVPISNHLYFYWYRQILGQKVEFLVSFYNNEISEKSEIFDDQFSVERPDGSNFTLKIRSTKLEDSAMYFCASIRTGEKLFFGSGTQLSVL.